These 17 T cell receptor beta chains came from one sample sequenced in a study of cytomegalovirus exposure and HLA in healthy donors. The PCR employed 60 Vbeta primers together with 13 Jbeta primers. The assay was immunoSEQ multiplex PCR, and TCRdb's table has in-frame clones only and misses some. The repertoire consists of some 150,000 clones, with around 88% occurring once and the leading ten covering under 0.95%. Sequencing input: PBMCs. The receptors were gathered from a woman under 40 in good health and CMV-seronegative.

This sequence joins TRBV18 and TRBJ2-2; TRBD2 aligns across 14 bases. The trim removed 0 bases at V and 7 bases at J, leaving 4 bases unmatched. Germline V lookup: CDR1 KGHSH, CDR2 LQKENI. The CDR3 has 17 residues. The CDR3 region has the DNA TGTGCCAGCTCACCACCGGGACTAGCGGGAGTTAGCGGGGAGCTGTTTTTT. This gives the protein CASSPPGLAGVSGELFF. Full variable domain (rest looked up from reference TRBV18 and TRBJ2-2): NAGVMQNPRHLVRRRGQEARLRCSPMKGHSHVYWYRQLPEEGLKFMVYLQKENIIDESGMPKERFSAEFPKEGPSILRIQQVVRGDSAAYFCASSPPGLAGVSGELFFGEGSRLTVL.

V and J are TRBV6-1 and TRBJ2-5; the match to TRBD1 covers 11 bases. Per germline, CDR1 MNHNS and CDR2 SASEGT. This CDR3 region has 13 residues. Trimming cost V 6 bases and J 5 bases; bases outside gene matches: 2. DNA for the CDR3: TGTGCCAGCAGGGACAGGGGGCGGGAGACCCAGTACTTC. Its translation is CASRDRGRETQYF.

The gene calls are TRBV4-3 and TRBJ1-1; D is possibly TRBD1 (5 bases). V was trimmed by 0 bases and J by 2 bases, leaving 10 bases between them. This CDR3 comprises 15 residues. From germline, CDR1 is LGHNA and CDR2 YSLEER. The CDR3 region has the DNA TGCGCCAGCAGCCAAGATCTCCAGGGTAACACTGAAGCTTTCTTT. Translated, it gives CASSQDLQGNTEAFF.

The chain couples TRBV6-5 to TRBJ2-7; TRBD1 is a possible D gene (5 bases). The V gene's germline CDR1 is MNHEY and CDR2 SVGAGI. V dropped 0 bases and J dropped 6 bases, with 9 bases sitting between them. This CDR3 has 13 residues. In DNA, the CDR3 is TGTGCCAGCAGTTACTCGTTGACAGCCGAGCAGTACTTC. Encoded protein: CASSYSLTAEQYF.

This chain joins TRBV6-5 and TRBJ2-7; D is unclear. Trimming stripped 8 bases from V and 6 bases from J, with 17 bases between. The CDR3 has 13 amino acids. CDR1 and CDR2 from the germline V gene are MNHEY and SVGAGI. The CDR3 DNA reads TGTGCCAGCGGTAAGGAAGTTAGAGGCGAGCAGTACTTC. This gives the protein CASGKEVRGEQYF.

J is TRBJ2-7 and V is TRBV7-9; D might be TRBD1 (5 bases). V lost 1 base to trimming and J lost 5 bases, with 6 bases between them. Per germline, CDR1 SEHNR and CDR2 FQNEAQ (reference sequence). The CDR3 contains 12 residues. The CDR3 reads CASSLEGNEQYF. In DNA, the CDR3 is TGTGCCAGCAGCTTAGAGGGGAACGAGCAGTACTTC.

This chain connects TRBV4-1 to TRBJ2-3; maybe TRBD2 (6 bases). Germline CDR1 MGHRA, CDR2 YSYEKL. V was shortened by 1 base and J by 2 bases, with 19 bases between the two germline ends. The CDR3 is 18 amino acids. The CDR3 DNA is TGCGCCAGCAGCCAAGGCCCCGCCATTGGGGGGTCCACAGATACGCAGTATTTT. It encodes CASSQGPAIGGSTDTQYF.

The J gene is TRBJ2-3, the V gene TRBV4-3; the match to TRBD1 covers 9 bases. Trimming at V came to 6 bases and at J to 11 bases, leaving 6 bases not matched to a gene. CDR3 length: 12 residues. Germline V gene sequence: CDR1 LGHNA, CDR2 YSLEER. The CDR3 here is CASRADRGVQYF. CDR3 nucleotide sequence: TGCGCCAGCAGGGCGGACAGGGGCGTGCAGTATTTT.

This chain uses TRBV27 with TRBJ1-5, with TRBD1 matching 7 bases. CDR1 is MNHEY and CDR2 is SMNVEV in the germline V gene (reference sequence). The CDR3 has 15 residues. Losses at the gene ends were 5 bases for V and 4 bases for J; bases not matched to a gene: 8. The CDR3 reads CASSPYRGGNQPQHF. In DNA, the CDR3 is TGTGCCAGCAGTCCATACAGGGGAGGAAATCAGCCCCAGCATTTT.

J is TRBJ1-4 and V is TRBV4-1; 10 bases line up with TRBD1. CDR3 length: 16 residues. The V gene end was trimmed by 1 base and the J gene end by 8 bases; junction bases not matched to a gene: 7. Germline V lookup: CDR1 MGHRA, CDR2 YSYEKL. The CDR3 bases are TGCGCCAGCAGCCAAGGGCCGGGACAGGGGCGAGAAAAACTGTTTTTT. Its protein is CASSQGPGQGREKLFF.

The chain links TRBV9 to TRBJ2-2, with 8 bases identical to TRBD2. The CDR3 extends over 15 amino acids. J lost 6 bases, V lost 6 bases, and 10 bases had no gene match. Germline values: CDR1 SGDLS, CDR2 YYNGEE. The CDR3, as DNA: TGTGCCAGCACTGGGCTAGCGGGCAGGGCCGGGGAGCTGTTTTTT. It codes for CASTGLAGRAGELFF.

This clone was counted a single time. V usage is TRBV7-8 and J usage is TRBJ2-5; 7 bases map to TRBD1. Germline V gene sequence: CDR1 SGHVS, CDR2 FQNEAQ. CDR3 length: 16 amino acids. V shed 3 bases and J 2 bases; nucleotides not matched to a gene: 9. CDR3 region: CASSFRTGDIQETQYF. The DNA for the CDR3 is TGTGCCAGCAGCTTTCGGACAGGTGACATACAAGAGACCCAGTACTTC. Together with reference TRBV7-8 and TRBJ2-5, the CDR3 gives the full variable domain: GAGVSQSPRYKVAKRGQDVALRCDPISGHVSLFWYQQALGQGPEFLTYFQNEAQLDKSGLPSDRFFAERPEGSVSTLKIQRTQQEDSAVYLCASSFRTGDIQETQYFGPGTRLLVL.

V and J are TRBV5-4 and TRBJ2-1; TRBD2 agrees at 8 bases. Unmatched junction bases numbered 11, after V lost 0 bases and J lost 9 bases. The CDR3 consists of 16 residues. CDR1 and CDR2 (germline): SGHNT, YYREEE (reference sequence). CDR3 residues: CASSLAGLRGEVEQFF. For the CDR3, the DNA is TGTGCCAGCAGCTTGGCCGGGTTGCGGGGGGAGGTTGAGCAGTTCTTC. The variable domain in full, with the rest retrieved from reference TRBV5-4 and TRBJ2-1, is ETGVTQSPTHLIKTRGQQVTLRCSSQSGHNTVSWYQQALGQGPQFIFQYYREEENGRGNFPPRFSGLQFPNYSSELNVNALELDDSALYLCASSLAGLRGEVEQFFGPGTRLTVL.

The DNA of the CDR3 is TGTGCCAGCAGTGACCCCGGGACAGGGTGGGAGACCCAGTACTTC. It specifies CASSDPGTGWETQYF. J is TRBJ2-5 and V is TRBV25-1; 9 positions match TRBD1. Germline V gene lookup returns CDR1 MGHDK and CDR2 SYGVNS. This CDR3 comprises 15 residues. V shed 3 bases and J 5 bases; nucleotides not matched to a gene: 7.

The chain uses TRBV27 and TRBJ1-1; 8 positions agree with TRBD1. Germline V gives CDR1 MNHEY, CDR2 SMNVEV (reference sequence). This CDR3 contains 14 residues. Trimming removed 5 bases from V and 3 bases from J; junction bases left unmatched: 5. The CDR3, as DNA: TGTGCCAGCAGTACCACAGGGGGACACACTGAAGCTTTCTTT. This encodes CASSTTGGHTEAFF.

The CDR3 spells CASSQPFRDRAGNTIYF. The CDR3 bases are TGCGCCAGCAGCCAACCCTTCCGGGACAGGGCTGGAAACACCATATATTTT. The rearrangement uses TRBV4-1 and TRBJ1-3; 9 nucleotides line up with TRBD1. The CDR3 has 17 residues. The germline V gene has CDR1 MGHRA and CDR2 YSYEKL. V shed 2 bases and J 2 bases; nucleotides not matched to a gene: 7.

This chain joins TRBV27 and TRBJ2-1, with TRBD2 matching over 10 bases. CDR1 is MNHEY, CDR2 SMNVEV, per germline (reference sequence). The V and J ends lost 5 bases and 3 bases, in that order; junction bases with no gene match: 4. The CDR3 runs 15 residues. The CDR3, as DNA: TGTGCCAGCAGTGCCCTAGCGGGAGTCTACAATGAGCAGTTCTTC. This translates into CASSALAGVYNEQFF.